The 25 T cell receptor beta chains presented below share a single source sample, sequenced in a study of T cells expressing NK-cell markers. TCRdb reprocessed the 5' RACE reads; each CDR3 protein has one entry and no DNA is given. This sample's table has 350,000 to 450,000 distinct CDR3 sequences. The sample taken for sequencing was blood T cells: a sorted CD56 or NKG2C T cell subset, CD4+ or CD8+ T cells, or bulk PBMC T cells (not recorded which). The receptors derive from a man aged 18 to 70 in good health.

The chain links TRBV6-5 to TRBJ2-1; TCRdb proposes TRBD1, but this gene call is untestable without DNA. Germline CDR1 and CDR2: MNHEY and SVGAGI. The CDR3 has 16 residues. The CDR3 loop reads CASSWTGTGGRNEQFF.

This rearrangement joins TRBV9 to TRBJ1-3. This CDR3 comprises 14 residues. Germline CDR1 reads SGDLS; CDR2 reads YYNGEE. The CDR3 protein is CASSEMSSGNTIYF.

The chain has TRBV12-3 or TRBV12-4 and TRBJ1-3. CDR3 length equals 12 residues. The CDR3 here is CASRSDGNTIYF.

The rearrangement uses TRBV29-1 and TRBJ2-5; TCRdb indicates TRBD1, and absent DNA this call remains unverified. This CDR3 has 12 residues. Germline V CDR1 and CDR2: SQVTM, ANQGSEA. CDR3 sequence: CSVDSREETQYF.

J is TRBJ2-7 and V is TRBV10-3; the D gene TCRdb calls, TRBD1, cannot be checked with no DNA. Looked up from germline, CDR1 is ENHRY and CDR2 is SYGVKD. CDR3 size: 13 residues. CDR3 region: CAIRKGQSYEQYF.

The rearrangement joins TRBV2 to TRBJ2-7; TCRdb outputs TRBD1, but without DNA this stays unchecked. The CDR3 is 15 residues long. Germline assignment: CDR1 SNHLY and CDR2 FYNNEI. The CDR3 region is CASNPGIQSSYEQYF.

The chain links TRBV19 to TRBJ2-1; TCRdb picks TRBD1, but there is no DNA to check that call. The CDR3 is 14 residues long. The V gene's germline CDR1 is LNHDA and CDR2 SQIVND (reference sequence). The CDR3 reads CASSSLGDYNEQFF.

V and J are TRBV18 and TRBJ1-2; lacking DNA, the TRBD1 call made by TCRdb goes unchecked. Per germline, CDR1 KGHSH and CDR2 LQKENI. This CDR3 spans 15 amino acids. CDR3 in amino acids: CASSQTGAVNYGYTF.

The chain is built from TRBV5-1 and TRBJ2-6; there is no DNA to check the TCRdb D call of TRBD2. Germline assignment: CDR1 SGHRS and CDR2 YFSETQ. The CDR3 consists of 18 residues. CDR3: CASSLVAGSYSGANVLTF.

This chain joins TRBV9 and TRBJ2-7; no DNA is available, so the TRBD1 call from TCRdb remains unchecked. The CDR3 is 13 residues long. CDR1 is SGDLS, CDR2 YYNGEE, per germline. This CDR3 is CASSVEDGGAKYF.

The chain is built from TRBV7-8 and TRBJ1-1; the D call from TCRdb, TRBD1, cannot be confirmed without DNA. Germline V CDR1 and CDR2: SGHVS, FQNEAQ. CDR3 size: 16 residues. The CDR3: CASSHRLGGGLTEAFF.

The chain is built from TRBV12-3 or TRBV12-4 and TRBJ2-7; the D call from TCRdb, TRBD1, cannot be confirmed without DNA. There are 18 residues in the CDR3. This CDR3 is CASSPRRPGLLRDYEQYF.

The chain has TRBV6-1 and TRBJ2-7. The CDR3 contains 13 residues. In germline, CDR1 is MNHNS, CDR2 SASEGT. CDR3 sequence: CAGGRGPSYEQYF.

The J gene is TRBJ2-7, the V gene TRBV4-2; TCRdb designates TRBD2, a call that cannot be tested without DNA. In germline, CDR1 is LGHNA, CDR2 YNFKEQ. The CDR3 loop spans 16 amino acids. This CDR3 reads CASSQEEGGHSYEQYF.

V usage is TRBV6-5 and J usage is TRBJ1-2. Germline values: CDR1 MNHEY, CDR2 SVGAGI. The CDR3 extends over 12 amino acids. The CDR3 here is CASRLRGYGYTF.

CDR3 amino acids: CASSQDSNRGKETQYF. The chain links TRBV4-2 to TRBJ2-5; TCRdb picks TRBD1, but there is no DNA to check that call. Germline loops: CDR1 LGHNA, CDR2 YNFKEQ. The length of the CDR3 is 16 residues.

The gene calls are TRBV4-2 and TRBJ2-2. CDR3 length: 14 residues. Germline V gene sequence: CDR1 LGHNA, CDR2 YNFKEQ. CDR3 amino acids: CASSNQVRTGELFF.

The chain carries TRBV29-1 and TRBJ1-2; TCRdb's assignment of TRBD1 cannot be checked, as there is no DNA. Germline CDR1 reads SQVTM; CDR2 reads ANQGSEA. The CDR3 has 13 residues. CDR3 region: CSVMTGANYGYTF.

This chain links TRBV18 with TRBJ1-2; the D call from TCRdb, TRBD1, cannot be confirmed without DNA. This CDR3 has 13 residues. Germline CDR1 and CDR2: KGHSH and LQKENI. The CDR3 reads CASSPDPRPGYTF.

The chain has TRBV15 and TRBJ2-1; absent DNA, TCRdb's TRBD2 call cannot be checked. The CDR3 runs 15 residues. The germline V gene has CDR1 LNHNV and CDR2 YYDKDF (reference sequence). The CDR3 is CATSPFPLHENEQFF.

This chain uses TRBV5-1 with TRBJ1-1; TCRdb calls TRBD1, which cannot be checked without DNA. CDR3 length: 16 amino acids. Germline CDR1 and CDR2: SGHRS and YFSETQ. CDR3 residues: CASSLEITGTNTEAFF.

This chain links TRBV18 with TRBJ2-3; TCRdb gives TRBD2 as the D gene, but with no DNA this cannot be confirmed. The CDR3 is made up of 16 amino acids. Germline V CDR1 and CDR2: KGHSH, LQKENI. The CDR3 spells CASSPQKARGPDTQYF.

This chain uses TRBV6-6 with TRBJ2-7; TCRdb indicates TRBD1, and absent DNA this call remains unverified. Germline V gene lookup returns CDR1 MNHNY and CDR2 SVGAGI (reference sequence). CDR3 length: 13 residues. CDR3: CASQTGGSYEQYF.

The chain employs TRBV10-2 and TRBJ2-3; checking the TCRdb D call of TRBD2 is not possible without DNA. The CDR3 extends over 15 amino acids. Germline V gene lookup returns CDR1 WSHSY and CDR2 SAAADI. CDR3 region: CASSEALAETDTQYF.

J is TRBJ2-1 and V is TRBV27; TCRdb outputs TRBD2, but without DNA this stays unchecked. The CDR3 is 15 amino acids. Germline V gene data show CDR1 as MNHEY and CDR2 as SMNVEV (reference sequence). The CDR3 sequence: CASSSGTSGGDEQFF.